These 24 T cell receptor beta chains were sequenced from one sample in a study of blood T cell repertoires in COVID-19. The protocol was immunoSEQ multiplex PCR, while the TCRdb copy is restricted to in-frame clones and leaves out a portion. The repertoire has 50,000 to 65,000 clones, roughly 85% of them found once; the top ten carry 0.9% to 1.5%. The specimen sequenced was peripheral blood. These receptors all stem from a man aged 40-49 years with acute or convalescent COVID-19.

This rearrangement joins TRBV25-1 to TRBJ2-7; possibly TRBD1 for D (6 bases). This CDR3 has 14 amino acids. The ends were cut back, 7 bases at V and 2 bases at J, with 15 bases in the middle. Germline loops: CDR1 MGHDK, CDR2 SYGVNS. Written as DNA, the CDR3 is TGTGCCAGCACCCCAAGGGGGAGCCCCTACGAGCAGTACTTC. Its protein is CASTPRGSPYEQYF.

The chain links TRBV5-1 to TRBJ2-7, with 7 bases identical to TRBD2. Germline lookup yields CDR1 SGHRS and CDR2 YFSETQ. J gave up 6 bases and V 4 bases, and 10 bases lay outside the gene matches. This CDR3 has 14 residues. CDR3 residues: CASSPGRPGGEQYF. The CDR3 bases are TGCGCCAGCAGCCCCGGGAGGCCGGGAGGCGAGCAGTACTTC.

The gene calls are TRBV14 and TRBJ1-4; D possibly corresponds to TRBD1 (5 bases). CDR3 length equals 14 residues. The V end was cut by 9 bases, the J end by 10 bases, with 21 bases between. Germline loops: CDR1 SGHDN, CDR2 FVKESK. CDR3 sequence (DNA): TGTGCCAGTCAACAAGGGGCTGGAAGTGGAAAACTGTTTTTT. It encodes CASQQGAGSGKLFF.

The chain joins TRBV2 to TRBJ2-1, with 9 bases matching TRBD2. Germline V CDR1 and CDR2: SNHLY, FYNNEI. Unmatched junction bases numbered 5, after V lost 8 bases and J lost 3 bases. The CDR3 consists of 14 residues. For the CDR3, the DNA is TGTGCCAGCGCAAGCGGGGGGCTCTACAATGAGCAGTTCTTC. It specifies CASASGGLYNEQFF.

The chain uses TRBV5-4 and TRBJ1-2, with 7 positions matching TRBD1. There are 14 residues in the CDR3. Trimming took 2 bases from V and 1 from J; bases not matched to a gene: 2. The germline gives CDR1 SGHNT, CDR2 YYREEE (reference sequence). CDR3 coding DNA: TGTGCCAGCAGCTTTGACAGGGTTAACTATGGCTACACCTTC. This sequence encodes CASSFDRVNYGYTF.

The chain is built from TRBV6-1 and TRBJ1-2; D remains ambiguous. The CDR3 length is 12 residues. Germline V gives CDR1 MNHNS, CDR2 SASEGT. V was clipped by 1 base and J by 7 bases, with 7 bases between them. Written as DNA, the CDR3 is TGTGCCAGCAGTGAAGGAGGGCTTGGCTACACCTTC. The encoded protein is CASSEGGLGYTF.

This clone was recorded once. The DNA for the CDR3 is TGTGCCAGCAGTGAAGCGTCAGGGGGGAATCAGCCCCAGCATTTT. Protein sequence: CASSEASGGNQPQHF. The chain links TRBV2 to TRBJ1-5; TRBD1 agrees at 7 bases. The V segment lost 0 bases and the J segment 4 bases; nucleotides outside the gene matches: 3. The CDR3 is made up of 15 amino acids. Germline-derived CDR1 and CDR2 are SNHLY and FYNNEI.

This clone was observed a handful of times. The chain has TRBV28 and TRBJ1-1; 7 bases align to TRBD1. CDR1 is MDHEN, CDR2 SYDVKM, per germline. Trimming removed 6 bases from V and 4 bases from J; junction bases left unmatched: 11. CDR3 length equals 15 residues. CDR3 in amino acids: CASSPPGHRGTEAFF. CDR3 DNA sequence: TGTGCCAGCAGCCCCCCGGGACACAGGGGCACTGAAGCTTTCTTT.

The rearrangement uses TRBV19 and TRBJ2-1, with TRBD2 identical over 8 bases. The CDR3 consists of 14 residues. V dropped 6 bases and J dropped 9; count of bases not matched to a gene: 10. CDR1 is LNHDA and CDR2 is SQIVND in the germline V gene (reference sequence). CDR3 nucleotide sequence: TGTGCCAGTAGGCAAGCGGGGGCGTCTATTGAGCAGTTCTTC. Its translation is CASRQAGASIEQFF.

This clone was recorded once. This sequence joins TRBV24-1 and TRBJ1-2; 7 bases match TRBD1. Germline V gene sequence: CDR1 KGHDR, CDR2 SFDVKD. V dropped 6 bases and J dropped 5; count of bases not matched to a gene: 5. The CDR3 length is 13 residues. CDR3 region: CATSRDSTYGYTF. CDR3 DNA: TGTGCCACCAGTCGGGACAGCACATATGGCTACACCTTC.

The chain combines TRBV5-5 with TRBJ2-2; 12 bases are a match to TRBD2. V dropped 0 bases and J dropped 0; count of bases not matched to a gene: 3. Looked up from germline, CDR1 is SGHKS and CDR2 is YYEKEE (reference sequence). The CDR3 is made up of 18 amino acids. The DNA of the CDR3 is TGTGCCAGCAGCTTGGTCCTAGCGGGGGGGCCGAACACCGGGGAGCTGTTTTTT. Protein: CASSLVLAGGPNTGELFF.

The V gene is TRBV7-8, the J gene TRBJ2-1; D possibly corresponds to TRBD2 (5 bases). The CDR3 spans 16 residues. V was trimmed by 1 base and J by 8 bases, leaving 18 bases between them. Germline V gene lookup returns CDR1 SGHVS and CDR2 FQNEAQ. CDR3 nucleotide sequence: TGTGCCAGCAGCTTAGGAAGGTCGGGATTACGACATGAGCAGTTCTTC. This translates into CASSLGRSGLRHEQFF.

In its sample, this clone was seen a few times. CDR3 nucleotides: TGTGCCAGCAGCCCGGGACAGGCGAACACCGGGGAGCTGTTTTTT. It encodes CASSPGQANTGELFF. This rearrangement joins TRBV4-2 to TRBJ2-2; 8 nucleotides match TRBD1. From germline, CDR1 is LGHNA and CDR2 YNFKEQ. Trimming took 4 bases from V and 0 from J; bases not matched to a gene: 1. The CDR3 runs 15 residues.

CDR3 sequence (DNA): TGTGCCAGCAGCCTAAAGGGTCAGGGGCCATACACCTTC. Amino acids: CASSLKGQGPYTF. The rearrangement links TRBV14 to TRBJ1-2; maybe TRBD1 (6 bases). In germline, CDR1 is SGHDN, CDR2 FVKESK. V lost 4 bases to trimming and J lost 11 bases, with 17 bases between them. CDR3 length equals 13 residues.

CDR3 residues: CASSLQGQDSQNTEAFF. CDR3 coding DNA: TGCGCCAGCAGCCTCCAGGGACAGGACTCCCAGAACACTGAAGCTTTCTTT. The chain links TRBV5-1 to TRBJ1-1; 8 nucleotides line up with TRBD1. The germline CDR1 and CDR2 sequences are SGHRS and YFSETQ. Unmatched junction bases numbered 12, after V lost 4 bases and J lost 1 base. The CDR3 covers 17 residues.

The rearrangement uses TRBV6-2 or TRBV6-3 and TRBJ1-4, with 9 bases lining up with TRBD1. CDR1 MNHEY and CDR2 SVGEGT come from the germline V gene. The trim removed 6 bases at V and 7 bases at J, leaving 9 bases unmatched. CDR3 size: 15 residues. The CDR3 region has the DNA TGTGCCAGCAGACCTTCCGGGACAGGGAGTGAAAAACTGTTTTTT. It translates to CASRPSGTGSEKLFF.

This clone has just one count. V and J are TRBV29-1 and TRBJ2-1; 8 bases map to TRBD2. CDR1 and CDR2 from the germline V gene are SQVTM and ANQGSEA. The junction had 6 bases not matched to a gene; V was cut back by 4 bases and J by 7 bases. The CDR3 runs 13 residues. The CDR3 sequence is CSVAGGGLNEQFF. CDR3 coding DNA: TGCAGCGTTGCCGGCGGGGGGTTAAATGAGCAGTTCTTC.

CDR3 in amino acids: CAWSDRGAREKLFF. The CDR3 region has the DNA TGTGCCTGGAGTGATCGGGGGGCGCGTGAAAAACTGTTTTTT. The chain combines TRBV30 with TRBJ1-4, with a possible D match to TRBD1 (6 bases). This CDR3 is built from 14 residues. V was shortened by 1 base and J by 7 bases, with 13 bases between the two germline ends. Germline V gene lookup returns CDR1 GTSNPN and CDR2 SVGIG (reference sequence).

The V call is TRBV11-3, the J call TRBJ1-1; maybe TRBD1 (5 bases). The CDR3 has 15 amino acids. Trimming left V 1 base short and J 3 bases short, with 12 bases between. The V gene's germline CDR1 is SGHNT and CDR2 YENEEA. CDR3 sequence (DNA): TGTGCCAGCAGCTTAGGGGGCAGGGATTACACTGAAGCTTTCTTT. This gives the protein CASSLGGRDYTEAFF.

The chain recombines TRBV3-1 (or the pseudogene TRBV3-2) with TRBJ1-1, with D perhaps TRBD1 (5 bases). Germline V lookup: CDR1 LGHDT, CDR2 YNNKEL (reference sequence). V was trimmed by 1 base and J by 0 bases, leaving 9 bases between them. The CDR3 sequence is 15 residues long. The DNA for the CDR3 is TGTGCCAGCAGCCAAGGCCAGGGCCTGAACACTGAAGCTTTCTTT. This encodes CASSQGQGLNTEAFF.

The chain carries TRBV7-2 and TRBJ1-5; no clear D. The CDR3 is 13 residues long. V was trimmed by 6 bases and J by 5 bases, leaving 11 bases between them. Looked up from germline, CDR1 is SGHTA and CDR2 is FQGNSA. The CDR3, as DNA: TGTGCCAGCAGAAACGATGACTATCAGCCCCAGCATTTT. This codes for CASRNDDYQPQHF.

This sequence joins TRBV19 and TRBJ1-3; 7 bases match TRBD1. With 7 bases clipped from V and 3 bases from J, the junction kept 6 bases outside the gene matches. The CDR3 is 14 amino acids. Germline V CDR1 and CDR2: LNHDA, SQIVND (reference sequence). For the CDR3, the DNA is TGTGCCAGTACAGGGGGGCGTGTTGGAAACACCATATATTTT. This translates into CASTGGRVGNTIYF.

The chain combines TRBV7-8 with TRBJ2-3, with 7 bases identical to TRBD1. Trimming cost V 4 bases and J 8 bases; bases outside gene matches: 9. The germline CDR1 and CDR2 sequences are SGHVS and FQNEAQ. The CDR3 runs to 14 residues. In DNA form, the CDR3 reads TGTGCCAGCAGCTCAACAGGGGTGAGGGTTACGCAGTATTTT. It yields the protein CASSSTGVRVTQYF.

CDR3 sequence: CASSSAREQYF. CDR3 coding DNA: TGTGCCAGTTCGTCAGCGCGCGAGCAGTACTTC. V usage is TRBV14 and J usage is TRBJ2-7; unclear D gene. V lost 9 bases, J lost 6 bases, and 12 bases lay in between. The CDR3 has 11 amino acids. Looked up from germline, CDR1 is SGHDN and CDR2 is FVKESK.